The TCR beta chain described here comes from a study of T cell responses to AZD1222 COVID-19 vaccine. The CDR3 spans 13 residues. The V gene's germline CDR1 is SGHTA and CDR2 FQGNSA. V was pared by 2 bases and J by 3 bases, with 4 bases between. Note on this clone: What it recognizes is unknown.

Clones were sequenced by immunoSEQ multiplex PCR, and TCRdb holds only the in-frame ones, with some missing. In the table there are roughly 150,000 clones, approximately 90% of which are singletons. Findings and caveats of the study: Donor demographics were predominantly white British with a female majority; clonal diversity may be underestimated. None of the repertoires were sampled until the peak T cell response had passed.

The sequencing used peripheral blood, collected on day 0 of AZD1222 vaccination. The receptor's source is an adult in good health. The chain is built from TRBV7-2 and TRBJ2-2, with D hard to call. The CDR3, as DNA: TGTGCCAGCAGCTTATTGTACACCGGGGAGCTGTTTTTT. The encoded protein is CASSLLYTGELFF.